What follows are 24 T cell receptor beta chains derived from one specimen sequenced in a study of cytomegalovirus exposure and HLA in healthy donors. Use of 60 Vbeta and 13 Jbeta primers characterized the PCR. Profiling relied on immunoSEQ multiplex PCR, and the TCRdb table lists in-frame clones only, not all of them. The table has approximately 170,000 clones, around 67% seen once. Source material: PBMCs. These receptors all come from a woman younger than 35 in good health and CMV-seropositive.

V usage is TRBV7-6 and J usage is TRBJ2-7; TRBD1 matches at 8 bases. Trimming took 3 bases from V and 3 from J; bases not matched to a gene: 10. From germline, CDR1 is SGHVS and CDR2 FNYEAQ. CDR3 size: 16 residues. The CDR3 sequence: CASSLGAGTGIYEQYF. CDR3 nucleotides: TGTGCCAGCAGCTTGGGGGCGGGGACAGGAATCTACGAGCAGTACTTC.

This clone was observed a few times. The gene calls are TRBV6-5 and TRBJ1-1; D is perhaps TRBD1 (5 bases). The CDR3 spans 13 residues. Germline CDR1 is MNHEY and CDR2 is SVGAGI. Trimming left V 6 bases short and J 3 bases short, with 11 bases between. CDR3 protein: CASSVNRYTEAFF. The DNA of the CDR3 is TGTGCCAGCAGCGTTAACAGGTACACTGAAGCTTTCTTT.

The chain joins TRBV5-1 to TRBJ2-3; D possibly corresponds to TRBD1 (6 bases). CDR1 is SGHRS and CDR2 is YFSETQ in the germline V gene. Trimming left V 4 bases short and J 3 bases short, with 15 bases between. The CDR3 sequence is 15 residues long. The DNA for the CDR3 is TGCGCCAGCAGCCTAGGACAGTTGAGTACAGATACGCAGTATTTT. Translating it yields CASSLGQLSTDTQYF.

The rearrangement uses TRBV27 and TRBJ2-5; TRBD1 agrees at 9 bases. V dropped 0 bases and J dropped 5; count of bases not matched to a gene: 7. Germline V lookup: CDR1 MNHEY, CDR2 SMNVEV (reference sequence). CDR3 size: 16 residues. The CDR3 here is CASSLSYRDRAETQYF. The CDR3 coding sequence is TGTGCCAGCAGTTTATCGTACCGGGACAGGGCTGAGACCCAGTACTTC.

This sequence joins TRBV10-1 and TRBJ2-3; TRBD2 matches at 7 bases. Germline V gives CDR1 WNHNN, CDR2 SYGVQD (reference sequence). The CDR3 has 15 amino acids. With V trimmed by 2 bases and J by 4 bases, 6 bases remained unmatched. In DNA, the CDR3 is TGCGCCAGCAGTGAGATGGGAGGGCCAGCAGATACGCAGTATTTT. It translates to CASSEMGGPADTQYF.

V is TRBV7-3 and J is TRBJ1-1; 8 bases are shared with TRBD1. Trimming at V came to 3 bases and at J to 6 bases, leaving 3 bases not matched to a gene. Germline V CDR1 and CDR2: SGHTA, FQGTGA. The CDR3 is 13 amino acids. CDR3 region: CASSLDRAAEAFF. The DNA for the CDR3 is TGTGCCAGCAGCTTGGACAGGGCGGCTGAAGCTTTCTTT. The full variable domain, rest sourced from reference TRBV7-3 and TRBJ1-1, is GAGVSQTPSNKVTEKGKYVELRCDPISGHTALYWYRQSLGQGPEFLIYFQGTGAADDSGLPNDRFFAVRPEGSVSTLKIQRTERGDSAVYLCASSLDRAAEAFFGQGTRLTVV.

There are a few counts of this clone. This chain uses TRBV6-1 with TRBJ1-3, with TRBD1 as a possible D gene (5 bases). V shed 4 bases and J shed 0 bases, with 10 bases lying between them. The CDR3 covers 15 residues. The germline V gene has CDR1 MNHNS and CDR2 SASEGT. CDR3 residues: CASSAGDFSGNTIYF. CDR3 coding DNA: TGTGCCAGCAGTGCCGGGGACTTCTCTGGAAACACCATATATTTT.

This sequence joins TRBV27 and TRBJ2-5; no firm D call. The CDR3 is made up of 13 amino acids. The germline V and J ends were trimmed by 3 bases and 0 bases, with 5 bases remaining between them. Germline loops: CDR1 MNHEY, CDR2 SMNVEV (reference sequence). The CDR3 region has the DNA TGTGCCAGCAGTTTCCTGTACCAAGAGACCCAGTACTTC. It encodes CASSFLYQETQYF.

This rearrangement joins TRBV6-5 to TRBJ2-2; 9 nucleotides line up with TRBD1. The V gene's germline CDR1 is MNHEY and CDR2 SVGAGI. The CDR3 sequence is 15 residues long. Trimming at V came to 5 bases and at J to 4 bases, leaving 5 bases not matched to a gene. For the CDR3, the DNA is TGTGCCAGCAGTAGGGACAGGGAAATCACCGGGGAGCTGTTTTTT. It specifies CASSRDREITGELFF.

This clone was counted once. The chain links TRBV11-3 to TRBJ2-7; D is perhaps TRBD1 (5 bases). This CDR3 is built from 10 residues. Looked up from germline, CDR1 is SGHNT and CDR2 is YENEEA. CDR3 DNA sequence: TGTAGCCAGGGCTCGGGCGAGCAGTACTTC. Its translation is CSQGSGEQYF.

This chain links TRBV6-1 with TRBJ1-1, with 11 nucleotides matching TRBD1. CDR1 MNHNS and CDR2 SASEGT come from the germline V gene. This CDR3 is built from 15 residues. J gave up 2 bases and V 9 bases, and 8 bases lay outside the gene matches. The CDR3 DNA sequence: TGTGCCAGTACGCCTGGACAGGGGGCAAACACTGAAGCTTTCTTT. Translation: CASTPGQGANTEAFF.

This clone came up once. This chain uses TRBV7-9 with TRBJ1-1; 7 nucleotides line up with TRBD1. V shed 4 bases, J shed 7 bases, and the junction held 6 bases outside the gene matches. The length of the CDR3 is 13 residues. CDR1 is SEHNR and CDR2 is FQNEAQ in the germline V gene (reference sequence). CDR3 sequence (DNA): TGTGCCAGCAGCTCAGCGACAGGGATTGAAGCTTTCTTT. This encodes CASSSATGIEAFF.

A single count supports this clone. V usage is TRBV5-4 and J usage is TRBJ1-1; D call uncertain. The CDR3 loop spans 14 amino acids. Germline CDR1 SGHNT, CDR2 YYREEE (reference sequence). The V gene lost 4 bases and the J gene lost 1 base, with 11 bases spanning the gap. Here the CDR3 DNA reads TGTGCCAGCAGCCGAACTCCGGGGAACACTGAAGCTTTCTTT. This codes for CASSRTPGNTEAFF.

The J gene is TRBJ1-4, the V gene TRBV6-6; D is possibly TRBD1 (5 bases). CDR3 size: 14 residues. In germline, CDR1 is MNHNY, CDR2 SVGAGI (reference sequence). Trimming shortened V by 2 bases and J by 5 bases, and 9 bases separated the two germline ends. Here the CDR3 DNA reads TGTGCCAGCAGTTACGGGGCACGAAATGAAAAACTGTTTTTT. Residues: CASSYGARNEKLFF.

The gene calls are TRBV13 and TRBJ2-1, with D possibly being TRBD2 (6 bases). Germline CDR1 and CDR2: PRHDT and FYEKMQ (reference sequence). CDR3 size: 13 residues. V lost 5 bases and J lost 6, with 11 bases in between. The CDR3 sequence is CASSGGTPNEQFF. CDR3 DNA: TGTGCCAGCAGCGGCGGGACCCCCAATGAGCAGTTCTTC.

The chain joins TRBV27 to TRBJ1-5, with D possibly TRBD1 on 5 matching bases. Germline-derived CDR1 and CDR2 are MNHEY and SMNVEV (reference sequence). The CDR3 is made up of 15 amino acids. Trimming left V 5 bases short and J 2 bases short, with 13 bases between. The CDR3 nucleotides read TGTGCCAGCAGTGGGGCAGTAATGGGCAATCAGCCCCAGCATTTT. This translates into CASSGAVMGNQPQHF.

The chain is built from TRBV10-3 and TRBJ1-5; tentative D call: TRBD1 (6 bases). The CDR3 covers 16 residues. V lost 0 bases, J lost 4 bases, and 13 bases lay in between. Per germline, CDR1 ENHRY and CDR2 SYGVKD. The chain's CDR3 is CAISESRGNPNQPQHF. The CDR3 DNA reads TGTGCCATCAGTGAGTCCAGGGGCAACCCGAATCAGCCCCAGCATTTT.

This chain joins TRBV11-1 and TRBJ2-5; D unresolved. Germline loops: CDR1 SGHAT, CDR2 FQDESV (reference sequence). CDR3 length: 14 residues. Trimming shortened V by 1 base and J by 2 bases, and 8 bases separated the two germline ends. Written as DNA, the CDR3 is TGTGCCAGCAGCTTAGGGGTCGGGCAAGAGACCCAGTACTTC. This gives the protein CASSLGVGQETQYF.

The rearrangement uses TRBV6-6 and TRBJ2-2; D not certain. V lost 2 bases to trimming and J lost 6 bases, with 13 bases between them. Germline lookup yields CDR1 MNHNY and CDR2 SVGAGI (reference sequence). This CDR3 spans 15 amino acids. CDR3 coding DNA: TGTGCCAGCAGTTACAACCAGCGAGCGTCCGGGGAGCTGTTTTTT. It yields the protein CASSYNQRASGELFF.

The table lists this clone with a few counts. The chain recombines TRBV18 with TRBJ1-2, with TRBD1 matching over 8 bases. The CDR3 consists of 17 residues. In germline, CDR1 is KGHSH, CDR2 LQKENI. J gave up 0 bases and V 5 bases, and 11 bases lay outside the gene matches. The CDR3 DNA sequence: TGTGCCAGCTCATCGGGACAGGCCCTTTCCTCTAACTATGGCTACACCTTC. It encodes CASSSGQALSSNYGYTF.

This clone came up a few times. This chain uses TRBV18 with TRBJ2-5; D gene ambiguous. Germline V gene sequence: CDR1 KGHSH, CDR2 LQKENI. Trimming removed 4 bases at V and 5 bases at J, with 11 bases between. The CDR3 is 13 residues long. The CDR3 DNA follows: TGTGCCAGCTCACTTTTTCCCGCGGAGACCCAGTACTTC. Translating it yields CASSLFPAETQYF. The variable domain in full, completed from reference TRBV18 and TRBJ2-5, reads NAGVMQNPRHLVRRRGQEARLRCSPMKGHSHVYWYRQLPEEGLKFMVYLQKENIIDESGMPKERFSAEFPKEGPSILRIQQVVRGDSAAYFCASSLFPAETQYFGPGTRLLVL.

This rearrangement joins TRBV6-5 to TRBJ1-2; D remains unclear. Trimming took 5 bases from V and 4 from J, leaving 11 bases between them. This CDR3 has 13 amino acids. Germline V gives CDR1 MNHEY, CDR2 SVGAGI. In DNA form, the CDR3 reads TGTGCCAGCAGTAGCGGGGTATCCTATGGCTACACCTTC. It is translated as CASSSGVSYGYTF.

The chain employs TRBV6-5 and TRBJ1-1; D might be TRBD1 (5 bases). The CDR3 sequence is 16 residues long. CDR1 MNHEY and CDR2 SVGAGI come from the germline V gene. Trimming removed 0 bases from V and 4 bases from J, with 15 bases in between. Here the CDR3 reads CASSYSTMGGSTEAFF. The DNA of the CDR3 is TGTGCCAGCAGTTACTCGACTATGGGGGGGAGCACTGAAGCTTTCTTT.

This clone was seen only a few times. This rearrangement joins TRBV7-2 to TRBJ1-2; TRBD1 matches at 7 bases. Germline V CDR1 and CDR2: SGHTA, FQGNSA. CDR3 length equals 15 residues. Germline trimming cut 4 bases from V and 8 bases from J; bases unmatched to any gene: 13. DNA for the CDR3: TGTGCCAGCAGCTCACCAATTCAGGGGGAAGTAGGCTACACCTTC. Protein product: CASSSPIQGEVGYTF. Complete variable domain (other parts from reference TRBV7-2 and TRBJ1-2): GAGVSQSPSNKVTEKGKDVELRCDPISGHTALYWYRQSLGQGLEFLIYFQGNSAPDKSGLPSDRFSAERTGGSVSTLTIQRTQQEDSAVYLCASSSPIQGEVGYTFGSGTRLTVV.